The next 14 T cell receptor beta chains were all read from a single sample in a study of radiation and T cells in renal cell carcinoma. Using immunoSEQ multiplex PCR, the repertoire was profiled, and TCRdb retains in-frame clones only, with some absent. Of about 160,000 clones in the sample, roughly 90% are singletons; the top ten hold around 4%. Time point: baseline pretreatment blood. Treatment specified: 15 Gy SBRT to primary tumor, nephrectomy 4 weeks later. The sequencing used blood, collected from a patient whose treatment included radiotherapy and nephrectomy. These receptor sequences come from a woman in her 70s with renal cell carcinoma.

The chain couples TRBV5-1 to TRBJ2-5, with D possibly matching TRBD2 (6 bases). The CDR3 has 15 residues. Germline loops: CDR1 SGHRS, CDR2 YFSETQ. V lost 0 bases and J 1 base, leaving 10 bases between the germline ends. CDR3: CASSLDPGVQETQYF. The CDR3, as DNA: TGCGCCAGCAGCTTGGACCCGGGAGTCCAAGAGACCCAGTACTTC.

The rearrangement links TRBV6-1 to TRBJ1-2; a weak D match, TRBD1 (5 bases). The V gene lost 11 bases and the J gene lost 3 bases, with 16 bases spanning the gap. Germline CDR1 and CDR2: MNHNS and SASEGT. This CDR3 contains 13 residues. The CDR3 region is CACGTAPDYGYTF. As DNA, the CDR3 is TGTGCCTGCGGGACCGCTCCTGACTATGGCTACACCTTC.

This clone was picked up one time. The chain joins TRBV5-1 to TRBJ2-7, with 9 positions matching TRBD1. The CDR3 length is 15 residues. The V gene's germline CDR1 is SGHRS and CDR2 YFSETQ. V lost 4 bases and J lost 3; bases outside the gene matches: 8. The CDR3 protein is CASSPGTGTYYEQYF. The CDR3 DNA reads TGCGCCAGCAGCCCTGGGACAGGGACGTACTACGAGCAGTACTTC.

This chain connects TRBV10-3 to TRBJ2-3; 8 bases are a match to TRBD1. Germline CDR1 ENHRY, CDR2 SYGVKD. Trimming at V came to 2 bases and at J to 2 bases, leaving 9 bases not matched to a gene. This CDR3 has 17 amino acids. This chain's CDR3 is CAISETGTGLFTDTQYF. For the CDR3, the DNA is TGTGCCATCAGTGAGACCGGGACAGGACTTTTCACAGATACGCAGTATTTT.

The chain employs TRBV30 and TRBJ2-1, with D unresolved. Germline V gives CDR1 GTSNPN, CDR2 SVGIG (reference sequence). This CDR3 has 11 residues. Trimming pared 0 bases from V and 15 bases from J, leaving 12 bases between. The CDR3 protein is CAWSVDLGLFF. As DNA, the CDR3 is TGTGCCTGGAGTGTAGACCTAGGGCTGTTCTTC. Based on the CDR3 plus reference TRBV30 and TRBJ2-1, the full variable domain is SQTIHQWPATLVQPVGSPLSLECTVEGTSNPNLYWYRQAAGRGLQLLFYSVGIGQISSEVPQNLSASRPQDRQFILSSKKLLLSDSGFYLCAWSVDLGLFFGPGTRLTVL.

The chain is built from TRBV5-5 and TRBJ1-5; D call uncertain. Germline lookup yields CDR1 SGHKS and CDR2 YYEKEE (reference sequence). Trimming pared 1 base from V and 0 bases from J, leaving 8 bases between. CDR3 length: 15 residues. The CDR3: CASSLSQFSNQPQHF. The CDR3 nucleotides read TGTGCCAGCAGCTTGAGCCAGTTTAGCAATCAGCCCCAGCATTTT.

This clone was observed a handful of times. The J gene is TRBJ2-2, the V gene TRBV9; D is uncertain. The ends were cut back, 0 bases at V and 1 base at J, with 7 bases in the middle. This CDR3 is built from 15 residues. Germline V lookup: CDR1 SGDLS, CDR2 YYNGEE. The CDR3 nucleotides are TGTGCCAGCAGCGTAGAGTCCCAGAACACCGGGGAGCTGTTTTTT. It is translated as CASSVESQNTGELFF. Based on the CDR3 plus reference TRBV9 and TRBJ2-2, the full variable domain is DSGVTQTPKHLITATGQRVTLRCSPRSGDLSVYWYQQSLDQGLQFLIQYYNGEERAKGNILERFSAQQFPDLHSELNLSSLELGDSALYFCASSVESQNTGELFFGEGSRLTVL.

The CDR3 is CASSLRQGRNTEAFF. The CDR3 coding sequence is TGCGCCAGCAGCTTAAGACAGGGAAGGAACACTGAAGCTTTCTTT. The gene calls are TRBV5-1 and TRBJ1-1, with TRBD1 matching 7 bases. V shed 2 bases, J shed 1 base, and the junction held 5 bases outside the gene matches. Germline CDR1 reads SGHRS; CDR2 reads YFSETQ. The CDR3 is 15 amino acids.

In its sample, this clone was seen once. This chain joins TRBV19 and TRBJ2-3, with TRBD2 matching 15 bases. There are 17 residues in the CDR3. V shed 4 bases and J 0 bases; nucleotides not matched to a gene: 2. Germline lookup yields CDR1 LNHDA and CDR2 SQIVND (reference sequence). In nucleotides, the CDR3 is TGTGCCAGTAGTAGGGGACTAGCGGGGGGTAGCACAGATACGCAGTATTTT. Translating it yields CASSRGLAGGSTDTQYF.

The gene calls are TRBV7-6 and TRBJ2-7; D is unclear. Trimming shortened V by 2 bases and J by 0 bases, and 8 bases separated the two germline ends. CDR1 is SGHVS, CDR2 FNYEAQ, per germline. CDR3 length: 14 amino acids. The chain's CDR3 is CASSLSARSYEQYF. CDR3 nucleotide sequence: TGTGCCAGCAGCTTATCCGCCCGCTCCTACGAGCAGTACTTC. Together with reference TRBV7-6 and TRBJ2-7, the CDR3 gives the full variable domain: GAGVSQSPRYKVTKRGQDVALRCDPISGHVSLYWYRQALGQGPEFLTYFNYEAQQDKSGLPNDRFSAERPEGSISTLTIQRTEQRDSAMYRCASSLSARSYEQYFGPGTRLTVT.

The V gene is TRBV5-3, the J gene TRBJ1-1; a weak D match, TRBD1 (6 bases). TRBV5-3 is identified as an open reading frame with a role that is uncertain. The CDR3 loop spans 15 amino acids. V was clipped by 4 bases and J by 0 bases, with 13 bases between them. This CDR3 reads CARSPRGSVNTEAFF. CDR3 nucleotide sequence: TGTGCCAGAAGCCCCAGGGGCTCGGTGAACACTGAAGCTTTCTTT.

This clone is a singleton in its sample. The V and J genes are TRBV30 and TRBJ2-7; 9 bases fit TRBD1. Germline V gene lookup returns CDR1 GTSNPN and CDR2 SVGIG (reference sequence). The CDR3 runs to 14 residues. Trimming cost V 1 base and J 3 bases; bases outside gene matches: 4. CDR3 sequence reads: CAWSGDRVFYEQYF. The CDR3 coding sequence is TGTGCCTGGAGTGGGGACAGGGTTTTCTACGAGCAGTACTTC.

This chain joins TRBV5-1 and TRBJ2-3; D might be TRBD1 (5 bases). The CDR3 extends over 15 amino acids. The germline V and J ends were trimmed by 1 base and 1 base, with 10 bases remaining between them. CDR1 is SGHRS, CDR2 YFSETQ, per germline. CDR3 sequence (DNA): TGCGCCAGCAGCTTGATAAGCAGGGGCACAGATACGCAGTATTTT. It specifies CASSLISRGTDTQYF.

The chain couples TRBV10-3 to TRBJ1-5; no firm D call. V was pared by 8 bases and J by 4 bases, with 9 bases between. The germline CDR1 and CDR2 sequences are ENHRY and SYGVKD. There are 12 residues in the CDR3. Here the CDR3 DNA reads TGTGCCATCGGGTCCGAAAATCAGCCCCAGCATTTT. Amino acid sequence: CAIGSENQPQHF.